The 19 T cell receptor beta chains given below trace back to one sample, sequenced in a study of identical twins. TCRdb independently ran MiXCR on the 5' RACE reads; one entry per CDR3 protein. Of hundreds of thousands of distinct CDR3 sequences listed, over 8.5% are singletons. This sample also belongs to another study, concerning yellow fever vaccine responses in identical twins.

The sample taken for sequencing was PBMCs. Source of these receptors: a woman between 18 and 30 years old in good health.

The sample holds a few counts of this clonotype. This rearrangement joins TRBV5-1 to TRBJ2-1; 8 positions match TRBD2. The length of the CDR3 is 15 residues. V lost 3 bases, J lost 9 bases, and 11 bases stayed unmatched. Germline loops: CDR1 SGHRS, CDR2 YFSETQ. The CDR3 protein is CASSSSPAGETEQFF. The CDR3 nucleotides are TGCGCCAGCAGCTCCTCCCCAGCGGGGGAGACTGAGCAGTTCTTC.

The rearrangement uses TRBV9 and TRBJ2-2, with TRBD2 as a possible D gene (6 bases). The CDR3 consists of 14 residues. In germline, CDR1 is SGDLS, CDR2 YYNGEE. The V gene lost 8 bases and the J gene lost 3 bases, with 14 bases spanning the gap. The CDR3 DNA reads TGTGCCAGTAGGCCAGGAGGGGACACCGGGGAGCTGTTTTTT. It yields the protein CASRPGGDTGELFF.

V is TRBV7-6 and J is TRBJ1-1; D is undetermined. The germline V gene has CDR1 SGHVS and CDR2 FNYEAQ. The ends were cut back, 5 bases at V and 4 bases at J, with 14 bases in the middle. This CDR3 contains 14 residues. The CDR3 is CASSPTGKGTEAFF. CDR3 nucleotide sequence: TGTGCCAGCAGCCCCACCGGGAAAGGCACTGAAGCTTTCTTT. The whole variable domain, filled in from reference TRBV7-6 and TRBJ1-1, reads GAGVSQSPRYKVTKRGQDVALRCDPISGHVSLYWYRQALGQGPEFLTYFNYEAQQDKSGLPNDRFSAERPEGSISTLTIQRTEQRDSAMYRCASSPTGKGTEAFFGQGTRLTVV.

The V call is TRBV7-9, the J call TRBJ2-2, with D perhaps matching TRBD1 (5 bases). Trimming shortened V by 2 bases and J by 0 bases, and 10 bases separated the two germline ends. The CDR3 is 16 amino acids. Germline assignment: CDR1 SEHNR and CDR2 FQNEAQ (reference sequence). For the CDR3, the DNA is TGTGCCAGCAGCTTAATCTGGACAACGAACACCGGGGAGCTGTTTTTT. Translating it yields CASSLIWTTNTGELFF.

This clonotype has ten or more counts. V usage is TRBV6-2 or TRBV6-3 and J usage is TRBJ2-1; 10 bases match TRBD2. CDR1 is MNHEY, CDR2 SVGEGT, per germline. V lost 2 bases to trimming and J lost 3 bases; unmatched junction nucleotides: 10. The CDR3 has 18 residues. This CDR3 is CASSYNWLAGEVYNEQFF. In DNA, the CDR3 is TGTGCCAGCAGTTACAATTGGCTAGCGGGAGAAGTCTACAATGAGCAGTTCTTC.

This clonotype has only a few counts. The chain uses TRBV11-2 and TRBJ2-7, with 7 nucleotides matching TRBD1. Germline loops: CDR1 SGHAT, CDR2 FQNNGV. This CDR3 spans 15 amino acids. V dropped 1 base and J dropped 5; count of bases not matched to a gene: 8. The CDR3 is CASSLGVDRVNEQYF. As DNA, the CDR3 is TGTGCCAGCAGCTTAGGGGTCGACAGGGTAAACGAGCAGTACTTC.

The chain carries TRBV9 and TRBJ2-5; TRBD2 matches at 12 bases. Trimming cost V 3 bases and J 5 bases; bases outside gene matches: 8. The CDR3 sequence is 16 residues long. In germline, CDR1 is SGDLS, CDR2 YYNGEE. The CDR3, as DNA: TGTGCCAGCAGCGAACTAGCGGGAGGACCCTTGGAGACCCAGTACTTC. Translated, it gives CASSELAGGPLETQYF.

This clonotype was seen many times. The V and J genes are TRBV2 and TRBJ2-6; TRBD1 is a possible D gene (6 bases). This CDR3 spans 14 amino acids. V was trimmed by 11 bases and J by 0 bases, leaving 11 bases between them. Germline values: CDR1 SNHLY, CDR2 FYNNEI. CDR3 region: CAVGQSSGANVLTF. In DNA form, the CDR3 reads TGTGCCGTGGGACAAAGCTCTGGGGCCAACGTCCTGACTTTC.

About this clonotype: One junction end does not reproduce the germline sequence, and a read error may be involved. The V and J genes are TRBV4-2 and TRBJ2-1; D unclear. Germline V CDR1 and CDR2: LGHNA, YNFKEQ. This CDR3 is 13 amino acids long. This chain's CDR3 is CASSQDLERSRLF. The DNA for the CDR3 is TGTGCCAGCAGCCAAGATCTGGAGAGATCGCGGCTCTTC.

The chain is built from TRBV28 and TRBJ2-1; D is unresolved. V gave up 6 bases and J gave up 5 bases, with 5 bases separating them. Germline CDR1 is MDHEN and CDR2 is SYDVKM. This CDR3 region has 11 residues. The CDR3 reads CASRGHNEQFF. Here the CDR3 DNA reads TGTGCCAGCAGGGGCCACAATGAGCAGTTCTTC.

This clonotype was found a few times. The V and J genes are TRBV4-3 and TRBJ2-7; TRBD1 or TRBD2 may be the D gene (5 bases each). The V end lost 0 bases, the J end lost 0 bases, and 12 bases lay between the germline ends. CDR1 and CDR2 from the germline V gene are LGHNA and YSLEER. The CDR3 spans 16 residues. CDR3 amino acids: CASSQDWAGSSYEQYF. The CDR3, as DNA: TGCGCCAGCAGCCAAGATTGGGCAGGGAGCTCCTACGAGCAGTACTTC.

The V gene is TRBV28, the J gene TRBJ2-7; the D gene is possibly TRBD2 (6 bases). The germline CDR1 and CDR2 sequences are MDHEN and SYDVKM. V lost 7 bases and J 3 bases, leaving 10 bases between the germline ends. The CDR3 is made up of 12 amino acids. CDR3 nucleotides: TGTGCCAGCATGGGTAGCGGCTACGAGCAGTACTTC. It translates to CASMGSGYEQYF.

The chain couples TRBV7-2 to TRBJ2-7; 7 bases agree with TRBD2. The CDR3 has 14 amino acids. V lost 4 bases and J lost 4; bases outside the gene matches: 7. Germline values: CDR1 SGHTA, CDR2 FQGNSA. The CDR3 bases are TGTGCCAGCAGCTATATCGGCGGGAGTTACGAGCAGTACTTC. Encoded protein: CASSYIGGSYEQYF.

V usage is TRBV12-3 or TRBV12-4 and J usage is TRBJ1-3; D gene uncertain. This CDR3 has 15 amino acids. V dropped 6 bases and J dropped 0 bases, with 12 bases sitting between them. CDR3 region: CASRAGISSGNTIYF. The DNA for the CDR3 is TGTGCCAGCAGAGCTGGGATCTCCTCTGGAAACACCATATATTTT.

This clonotype was counted many times. One end of the junction varies from germline; a read error may be responsible. The chain has TRBV10-1 and TRBJ2-3; 8 bases line up with TRBD2. The CDR3 consists of 12 residues. In germline, CDR1 is WNHNN, CDR2 SYGVQD (reference sequence). This CDR3 is CASMEGREGLQF. CDR3 DNA: TGCGCCAGCATGGAGGGTCGGGAGGGCCTGCAATTT.

The table lists this clonotype with many counts. The rearrangement links TRBV4-1 to TRBJ2-1; 8 positions match TRBD2. This CDR3 spans 17 amino acids. Trimming took 1 base from V and 9 from J; bases not matched to a gene: 14. Germline CDR1 MGHRA, CDR2 YSYEKL. Written as DNA, the CDR3 is TGCGCCAGCAGCCAAGCCGATCTTGGACTAGCACTAGGTGAGCAGTTCTTC. The encoded protein is CASSQADLGLALGEQFF.

This clonotype was found many times. The chain recombines TRBV20-1 with TRBJ1-1, with D maybe TRBD1 (5 bases). The length of the CDR3 is 15 residues. V lost 3 bases and J lost 1, with 15 bases in between. Germline CDR1 and CDR2: DFQATT and SNEGSKA (reference sequence). CDR3 nucleotide sequence: TGCAGTGCTAGCGTCCGGGGCCAGCCGAACACTGAAGCTTTCTTT. Protein product: CSASVRGQPNTEAFF.

In this sample, this clonotype turned up many times. The rearrangement uses TRBV18 and TRBJ2-1; the D is unclear. Trimming removed 6 bases at V and 1 base at J, with 19 bases between. Germline CDR1 KGHSH, CDR2 LQKENI. The CDR3 contains 17 residues. The CDR3 nucleotides read TGTGCCAGCTCCACCCTGCCGACAAGCCGGTCCTACAATGAGCAGTTCTTC. It translates to CASSTLPTSRSYNEQFF.

This clonotype appeared many times. The gene calls are TRBV7-8 and TRBJ2-3; 7 bases are a match to TRBD1. The CDR3 is made up of 16 amino acids. The junction had 9 bases not matched to a gene; V was cut back by 5 bases and J by 1 base. Per germline, CDR1 SGHVS and CDR2 FQNEAQ. The CDR3 protein is CASSLGTVGGTDTQYF. The CDR3 bases are TGTGCCAGCAGCCTAGGGACAGTGGGAGGCACAGATACGCAGTATTTT.